This TCR beta chain was sequenced for a study of cytomegalovirus exposure and HLA in healthy donors. Whole-study context: There were approximately 400 genotyped donors. Of these, 75% to 85% fell in the genetic ancestry cluster associated with self-reported Caucasian donors.

Of note for this clone: Its antigen is unknown.

The PCR contained 60 Vbeta and 13 Jbeta primers. The data were produced by immunoSEQ multiplex PCR, yet TCRdb's version contains in-frame clones alone and is incomplete. The table records some 200,000 clones, 70% to 90% of them present only once. Points from the study as a whole: Some V segments (TRBV6-2 and TRBV6-3 among them) were excluded as indistinguishable. The authors later found most CMV-associated TCR beta chains appeared HLA-restricted. Sequencing probably produced one cluster of sequence variants that were highly shared.

There are 15 residues in the CDR3. Trimming shortened V by 5 bases and J by 2 bases, and 15 bases separated the two germline ends. In germline, CDR1 is MNHEY, CDR2 SVGAGI. Specimen: PBMCs. The chain links TRBV6-5 to TRBJ1-1, with D perhaps matching TRBD1 (6 bases). The receptor comes from a woman in her thirties in good health and CMV-seronegative. The DNA for the CDR3 is TGTGCCAGCAGTCTACTCAGGGGCCTAAACACTGAAGCTTTCTTT. This gives the protein CASSLLRGLNTEAFF.